This record covers a single T cell receptor (beta chain). Its antigen is unidentified. The data stem from a study of T cell responses to AZD1222 COVID-19 vaccine. Whole-study findings and limits: Recipients of two AZD1222 doses showed rising Spike-specific TCR breadth and depth. No repertoire was sampled before or during the peak T cell response, only after it.

V was cut by 4 bases and J by 3 bases, with 4 bases left in between. This CDR3 has 12 amino acids. Per germline, CDR1 MNHEY and CDR2 SVGAGI. The repertoire was sequenced with immunoSEQ multiplex PCR; TCRdb's copy has only in-frame clones and lacks some. Altogether roughly 120,000 clones are present, approximately 88% being singletons, with the ten largest covering about 3.5%. This rearrangement joins TRBV6-5 to TRBJ1-3, with no clear D. Sequencing was performed on peripheral blood, taken on day 0 of AZD1222 vaccination. This clonotype was obtained from an adult in good health. This CDR3 is CASSLGGNTIYF. DNA of the CDR3: TGTGCCAGCAGTTTAGGTGGAAACACCATATATTTT.